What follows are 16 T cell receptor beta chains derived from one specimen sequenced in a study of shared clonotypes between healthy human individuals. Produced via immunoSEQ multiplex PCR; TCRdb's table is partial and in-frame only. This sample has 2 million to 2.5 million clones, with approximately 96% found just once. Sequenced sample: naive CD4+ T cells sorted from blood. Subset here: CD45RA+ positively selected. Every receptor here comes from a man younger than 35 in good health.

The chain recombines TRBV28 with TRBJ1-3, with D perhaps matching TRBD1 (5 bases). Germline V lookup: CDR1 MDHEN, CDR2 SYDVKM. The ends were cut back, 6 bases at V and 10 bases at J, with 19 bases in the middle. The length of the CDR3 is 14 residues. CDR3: CASRGDPGTQTIYF. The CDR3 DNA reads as TGTGCCAGCAGAGGTGACCCGGGGACGCAGACCATATATTTT.

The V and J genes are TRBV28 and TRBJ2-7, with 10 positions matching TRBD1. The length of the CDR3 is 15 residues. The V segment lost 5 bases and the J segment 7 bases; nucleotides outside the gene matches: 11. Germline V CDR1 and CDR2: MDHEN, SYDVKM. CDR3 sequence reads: CASSRPTGGSGEQYF. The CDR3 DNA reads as TGTGCCAGCAGTCGCCCGACAGGGGGCTCGGGGGAGCAGTACTTC.

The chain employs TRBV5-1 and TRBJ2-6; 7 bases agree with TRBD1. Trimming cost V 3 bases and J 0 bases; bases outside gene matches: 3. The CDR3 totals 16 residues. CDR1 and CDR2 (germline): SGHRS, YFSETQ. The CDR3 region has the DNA TGCGCCAGCAGCTCGGGACAGCTCTCTGGGGCCAACGTCCTGACTTTC. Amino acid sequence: CASSSGQLSGANVLTF.

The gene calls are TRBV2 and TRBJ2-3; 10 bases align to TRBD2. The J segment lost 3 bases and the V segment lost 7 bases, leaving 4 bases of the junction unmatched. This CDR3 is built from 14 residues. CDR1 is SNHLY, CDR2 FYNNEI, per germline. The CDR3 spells CASMSSGRTDTQYF. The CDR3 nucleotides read TGTGCCAGCATGTCTAGCGGGAGAACAGATACGCAGTATTTT.

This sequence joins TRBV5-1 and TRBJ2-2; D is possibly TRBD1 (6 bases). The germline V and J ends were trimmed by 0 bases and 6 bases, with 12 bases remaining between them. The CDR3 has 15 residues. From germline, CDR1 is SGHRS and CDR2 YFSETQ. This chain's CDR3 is CASSLEWGPPGELFF. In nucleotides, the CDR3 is TGCGCCAGCAGCTTGGAGTGGGGGCCCCCCGGGGAGCTGTTTTTT.

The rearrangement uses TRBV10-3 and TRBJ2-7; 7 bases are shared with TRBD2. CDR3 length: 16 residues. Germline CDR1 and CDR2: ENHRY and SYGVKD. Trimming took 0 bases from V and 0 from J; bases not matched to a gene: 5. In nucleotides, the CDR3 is TGTGCCATCAGTGAGTCAGGAAGCGGGACCTCCTACGAGCAGTACTTC. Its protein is CAISESGSGTSYEQYF.

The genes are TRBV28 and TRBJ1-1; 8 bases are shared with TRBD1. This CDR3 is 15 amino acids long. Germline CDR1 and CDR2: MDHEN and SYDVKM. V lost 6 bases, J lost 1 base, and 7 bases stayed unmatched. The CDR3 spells CASRRTTGANTEAFF. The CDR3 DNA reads TGTGCCAGCAGACGAACGACAGGGGCGAACACTGAAGCTTTCTTT.

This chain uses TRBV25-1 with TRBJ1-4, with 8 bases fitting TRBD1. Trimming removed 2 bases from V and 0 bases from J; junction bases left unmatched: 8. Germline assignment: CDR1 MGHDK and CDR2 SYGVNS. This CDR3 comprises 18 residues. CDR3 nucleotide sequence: TGTGCCAGCAGTGAAGCCGGGACAGGCATACCAACTAATGAAAAACTGTTTTTT. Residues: CASSEAGTGIPTNEKLFF.

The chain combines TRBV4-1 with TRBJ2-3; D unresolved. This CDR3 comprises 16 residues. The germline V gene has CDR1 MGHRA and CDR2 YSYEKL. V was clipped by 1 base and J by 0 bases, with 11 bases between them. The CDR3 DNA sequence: TGCGCCAGCAGCCAAGGTCCTGCCGGTAGCACAGATACGCAGTATTTT. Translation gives CASSQGPAGSTDTQYF.

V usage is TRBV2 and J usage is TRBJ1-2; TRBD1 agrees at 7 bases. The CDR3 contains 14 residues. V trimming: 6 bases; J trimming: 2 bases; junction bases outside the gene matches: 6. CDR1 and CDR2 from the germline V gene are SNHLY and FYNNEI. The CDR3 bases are TGTGCCAGCAGCCGACAGGGTCCGAACTATGGCTACACCTTC. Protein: CASSRQGPNYGYTF.

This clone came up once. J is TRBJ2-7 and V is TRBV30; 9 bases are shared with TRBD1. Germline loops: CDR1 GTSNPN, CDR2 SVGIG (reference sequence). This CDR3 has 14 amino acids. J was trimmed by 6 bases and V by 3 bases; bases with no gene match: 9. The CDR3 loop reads CAWSRLGQGREQYF. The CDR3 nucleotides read TGTGCCTGGAGCCGACTTGGACAGGGGCGCGAGCAGTACTTC.

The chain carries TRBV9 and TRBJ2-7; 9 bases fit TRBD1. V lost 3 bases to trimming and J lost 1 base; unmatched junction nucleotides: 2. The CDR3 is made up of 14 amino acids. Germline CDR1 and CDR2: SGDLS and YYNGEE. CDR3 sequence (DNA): TGTGCCAGCAGCGACGGACAGGGGTCCTACGAGCAGTACTTC. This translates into CASSDGQGSYEQYF.

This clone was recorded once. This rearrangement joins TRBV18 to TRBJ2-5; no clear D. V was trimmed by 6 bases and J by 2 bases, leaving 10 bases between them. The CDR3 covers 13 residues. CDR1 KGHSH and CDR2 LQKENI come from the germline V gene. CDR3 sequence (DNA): TGTGCCAGCTCGAAGAACACGCAAGAGACCCAGTACTTC. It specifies CASSKNTQETQYF.

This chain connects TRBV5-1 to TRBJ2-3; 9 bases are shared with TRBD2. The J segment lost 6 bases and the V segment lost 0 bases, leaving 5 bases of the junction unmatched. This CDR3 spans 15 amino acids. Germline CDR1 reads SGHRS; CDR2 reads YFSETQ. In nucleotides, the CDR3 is TGCGCCAGCAGCTTGGAGCTAGCGGGGATGGATACGCAGTATTTT. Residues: CASSLELAGMDTQYF.

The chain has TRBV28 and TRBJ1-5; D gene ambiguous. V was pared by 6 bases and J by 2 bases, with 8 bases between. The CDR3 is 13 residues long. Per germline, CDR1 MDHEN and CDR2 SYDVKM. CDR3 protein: CASRGIGNQPQHF. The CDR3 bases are TGTGCCAGCAGGGGTATCGGCAATCAGCCCCAGCATTTT.

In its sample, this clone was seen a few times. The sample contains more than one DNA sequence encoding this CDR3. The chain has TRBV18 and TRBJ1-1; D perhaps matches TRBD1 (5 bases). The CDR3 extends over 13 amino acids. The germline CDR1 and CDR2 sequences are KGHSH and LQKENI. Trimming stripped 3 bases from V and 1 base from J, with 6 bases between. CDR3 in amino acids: CASSPRENTEAFF. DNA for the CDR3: TGTGCCAGCTCACCCAGGGAGAACACTGAAGCTTTCTTT.